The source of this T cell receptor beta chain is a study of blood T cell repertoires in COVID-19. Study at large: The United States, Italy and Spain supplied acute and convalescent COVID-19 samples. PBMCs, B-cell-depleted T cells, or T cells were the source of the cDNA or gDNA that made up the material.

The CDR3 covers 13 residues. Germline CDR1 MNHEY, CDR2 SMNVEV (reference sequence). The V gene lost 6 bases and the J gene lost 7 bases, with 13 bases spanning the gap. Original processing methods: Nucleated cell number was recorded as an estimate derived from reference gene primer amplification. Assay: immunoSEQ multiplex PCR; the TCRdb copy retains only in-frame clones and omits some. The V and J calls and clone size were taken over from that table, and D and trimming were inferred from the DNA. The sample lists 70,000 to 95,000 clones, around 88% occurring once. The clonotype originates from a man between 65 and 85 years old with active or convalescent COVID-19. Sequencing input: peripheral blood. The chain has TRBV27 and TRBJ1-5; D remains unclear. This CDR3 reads CASRAGDRQPQHF. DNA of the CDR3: TGTGCCAGCAGGGCCGGGGATCGCCAGCCCCAGCATTTT.